This T cell receptor (beta chain) comes out of a study of cytomegalovirus exposure and HLA in healthy donors listed by TCRdb under 2017. Regarding the complete study: A later analysis indicated that the roughly 130 validation repertoires were generated on the platform also employed for the roughly 650 repertoires of the first cohort. To predict cytomegalovirus infection status, the study brought together high-throughput TCR immunosequencing, statistical association of individual TCRs with disease status, and machine learning. Along with the approximately 600-subject first cohort, a separate validation cohort of around 120 different subjects was used. The aim of the study was to test whether cataloging public T cell receptors could identify signatures of past pathogen exposure. General conclusions and limits of the study: A later analysis lacked HLA typing for the validation cohort, so it scored co-occurrence in that cohort across all 120 or so repertoires. In the study, 150 to 200 TCR beta chains were listed as associated with cytomegalovirus. Across donors, most TCR sequences were observed very rarely, whereas some public TCRs were present in many individuals. In vitro tests confirmed that a few of the cytomegalovirus-associated TCR beta chains recognize cytomegalovirus antigens. Subsequent analysis determined that TCRs grouped into clusters in the first cohort also showed a tendency toward co-occurrence across the 120 validation repertoires, and roughly 94% of cluster scores exceeded 0. The classifier was reported to diagnose cytomegalovirus status with high specificity and sensitivity in both the original and validation cohorts. According to the authors, the approach could potentially be generalized to other disease states and immunological phenotypes.

Per the germline V gene (reference sequence), MNHEY is the CDR1 and SMNVEV is the CDR2. The cysteine opens and the phenylalanine closes a CDR3 of 16 amino acids. The sequence is cut down to CDR3 DNA, 48 bases in frame from base 1. V and J are truncated by 2 bases and 0 bases respectively, leaving an intervening sequence of 12 bases. Library preparation employed the immunoSEQ multiplex PCR assay. In the original analysis: A statistical classification framework was built for diagnosing cytomegalovirus status from the catalog of TCR beta chain sequences. TCRdb mirrors the immuneACCESS table, restricted to in-frame sequences. Some clones are absent from its copies; in checked studies, under half trace to an unresolved V gene, and the reason for the others is unknown. Clone size and V and J calls were adopted from that table, with D and trimming inferred from the DNA. This sample holds some 83,000 clones; roughly 95% were observed only once. The top ten constitute approximately 3.6% of the sample.

The donors belonged to the validation cohort of roughly 120 subjects, which was separate from the roughly 700-subject first cohort. With respect to this clone: Its target antigen remains unknown. There are no base qualities to consult, and no much larger clone falls within one base.

The sequence links TRBV27 to TRBJ2-3, with no confidently assigned D gene. Sequencing was carried out using PBMCs. This clonotype originated in a woman aged 18-29 years in good health and CMV-seropositive. The CDR3 reads as follows: CASSLHNDGSTDTQYF. The sequenced DNA is TGTGCCAGCAGTTTACACAACGACGGGAGCACAGATACGCAGTATTTT.